The 26 T cell receptor beta chains below come from one sample, sequenced in a study of shared clonotypes between healthy human individuals. Measured with immunoSEQ multiplex PCR; TCRdb has only the in-frame clones, and not every one. The sample includes about 2.1 million clones, roughly 93% of them seen just once. CD45RO negativity and positive selection for CCR7 defined naive CD8 cells, a population that excluded terminally differentiated effector memory CD45RA+ cells. The sample was naive CD8+ T cells from PBMCs. The receptor set was obtained from a man aged 18 to 35 in good health. Some clones in this sample may be carry-over from other donors' samples.

The chain joins TRBV9 to TRBJ2-5, with 13 bases aligning to TRBD2. Germline loops: CDR1 SGDLS, CDR2 YYNGEE. The CDR3 covers 17 residues. Losses at the gene ends were 0 bases for V and 5 bases for J; bases not matched to a gene: 7. CDR3: CASSVAGTSGIGETQYF. DNA of the CDR3: TGTGCCAGCAGCGTAGCTGGGACTAGCGGGATCGGGGAGACCCAGTACTTC.

This sequence joins TRBV14 and TRBJ2-1; D may be TRBD1 or TRBD2 (5 bases each). Per germline, CDR1 SGHDN and CDR2 FVKESK. The V end lost 1 base, the J end lost 2 bases, and 12 bases lay between the germline ends. This CDR3 is 16 amino acids long. The CDR3 nucleotides are TGTGCCAGCAGCCAAGGGGAGAGGGGTGCCTACAATGAGCAGTTCTTC. Its translation is CASSQGERGAYNEQFF. Filled out from reference TRBV14 and TRBJ2-1, the complete variable domain reads EAGVTQFPSHSVIEKGQTVTLRCDPISGHDNLYWYRRVMGKEIKFLLHFVKESKQDESGMPNNRFLAERTGGTYSTLKVQPAELEDSGVYFCASSQGERGAYNEQFFGPGTRLTVL.

The chain joins TRBV5-1 to TRBJ2-1; 9 bases fit TRBD2. Germline CDR1 is SGHRS and CDR2 is YFSETQ. CDR3 length: 16 amino acids. V lost 3 bases and J lost 4; bases outside the gene matches: 8. CDR3 residues: CASSSFSGSSYNEQFF. The CDR3 DNA reads as TGCGCCAGCAGCTCTTTTAGCGGGAGTTCTTACAATGAGCAGTTCTTC.

The chain employs TRBV6-5 and TRBJ2-7, with D maybe TRBD2 (5 bases). V lost 0 bases, J lost 6 bases, and 9 bases lay in between. This CDR3 is built from 13 residues. Germline V gene data show CDR1 as MNHEY and CDR2 as SVGAGI. CDR3 region: CASSYSTAGEQYF. The CDR3 bases are TGTGCCAGCAGTTACTCCACGGCGGGCGAGCAGTACTTC.

The CDR3 sequence is CASTNGFFTEAFF. DNA of the CDR3: TGTGCCAGCACCAACGGATTTTTCACTGAAGCTTTCTTT. The chain links TRBV27 to TRBJ1-1; no clear D. Trimming cost V 7 bases and J 4 bases, with 13 bases left between them. CDR3 length: 13 residues. Germline CDR1 MNHEY, CDR2 SMNVEV (reference sequence).

This clone appeared once. The genes are TRBV13 and TRBJ2-5, with 8 bases identical to TRBD2. From germline, CDR1 is PRHDT and CDR2 FYEKMQ (reference sequence). The CDR3 contains 15 residues. Germline trimming cut 5 bases from V and 6 bases from J; bases unmatched to any gene: 11. CDR3 residues: CASSGREGQEKTQYF. The CDR3 DNA is TGTGCCAGCAGCGGACGGGAGGGCCAGGAGAAGACCCAGTACTTC.

The chain combines TRBV7-8 with TRBJ2-7, with 8 bases fitting TRBD2. The germline CDR1 and CDR2 sequences are SGHVS and FQNEAQ. CDR3 size: 19 residues. Trimming cost V 5 bases and J 2 bases; bases outside gene matches: 20. CDR3 bases: TGTGCCAGCAGCGGCCGCCTGGGGAGCGGGAGCGACCCTGCCTACGAGCAGTACTTC. It is translated as CASSGRLGSGSDPAYEQYF.

J is TRBJ2-7 and V is TRBV14; perhaps TRBD2 as D (5 bases). CDR3 size: 15 residues. The germline V gene encodes CDR1 SGHDN and CDR2 FVKESK. The ends were cut back, 0 bases at V and 7 bases at J, with 16 bases in the middle. DNA of the CDR3: TGTGCCAGCAGCCAAGACTATAGCGTCGTGGGAGAGCAGTACTTC. Translation gives CASSQDYSVVGEQYF.

The rearrangement links TRBV6-4 to TRBJ2-7, with 7 positions matching TRBD2. This CDR3 region has 16 residues. The junction had 19 bases not matched to a gene; V was cut back by 11 bases and J by 3 bases. CDR1 is MRHNA and CDR2 is SNTAGT in the germline V gene. Here the CDR3 reads CAGPRASGRSFYEQYF. Here the CDR3 DNA reads TGTGCCGGACCGAGGGCTAGCGGTCGAAGTTTCTACGAGCAGTACTTC.

This clone showed up just once. V is TRBV10-3 and J is TRBJ2-1, with 14 positions matching TRBD2. The length of the CDR3 is 17 residues. J gave up 6 bases and V 0 bases, and 4 bases lay outside the gene matches. The germline CDR1 and CDR2 sequences are ENHRY and SYGVKD. The CDR3 sequence: CAISESGLAGVGNEQFF. CDR3 sequence (DNA): TGTGCCATCAGTGAGTCGGGACTAGCGGGAGTAGGCAATGAGCAGTTCTTC.

This chain uses TRBV28 with TRBJ2-1; D uncertain. Deletions cut 3 bases from V and 2 bases from J, with 8 bases between. CDR1 is MDHEN and CDR2 is SYDVKM in the germline V gene. This CDR3 is 14 amino acids long. For the CDR3, the DNA is TGTGCCAGCAGTTTTGGCGGAACCTACAATGAGCAGTTCTTC. It encodes CASSFGGTYNEQFF. Full variable domain (rest looked up from reference TRBV28 and TRBJ2-1): DVKVTQSSRYLVKRTGEKVFLECVQDMDHENMFWYRQDPGLGLRLIYFSYDVKMKEKGDIPEGYSVSREKKERFSLILESASTNQTSMYLCASSFGGTYNEQFFGPGTRLTVL.

This clone showed up just a few times. The V and J genes are TRBV19 and TRBJ1-2; perhaps TRBD1 as D (6 bases). Trimming cost V 5 bases and J 5 bases, with 15 bases left between them. This CDR3 contains 14 residues. Germline V CDR1 and CDR2: LNHDA, SQIVND (reference sequence). In DNA, the CDR3 is TGTGCCAGTAGTGCAACCCAGGGGTATTATGGCTACACCTTC. Translated, it gives CASSATQGYYGYTF.

The chain recombines TRBV30 with TRBJ2-1; 9 bases line up with TRBD2. Trimming cost V 1 base and J 1 base; bases outside gene matches: 11. Germline values: CDR1 GTSNPN, CDR2 SVGIG (reference sequence). The CDR3 runs to 18 residues. The CDR3 DNA reads as TGTGCCTGGAGTGATGATTCGGAACTAGCGGGTTCCTACAATGAGCAGTTCTTC. It specifies CAWSDDSELAGSYNEQFF.

The table lists this clone with a few counts. The J gene is TRBJ1-5, the V gene TRBV9, with TRBD1 as a possible D gene (6 bases). Trimming cost V 3 bases and J 3 bases, with 10 bases left between them. CDR3 size: 14 residues. Germline V gene lookup returns CDR1 SGDLS and CDR2 YYNGEE. CDR3 DNA sequence: TGTGCCAGCAGCGACGACAGGACCAATCAGCCCCAGCATTTT. This encodes CASSDDRTNQPQHF.

The chain employs TRBV14 and TRBJ2-1; 7 bases agree with TRBD2. Germline V gene lookup returns CDR1 SGHDN and CDR2 FVKESK. Trimming cost V 3 bases and J 4 bases; bases outside gene matches: 9. The CDR3 has 16 amino acids. The CDR3 bases are TGTGCCAGCAGCCATGTTGGGGGAGGGCCGTACAATGAGCAGTTCTTC. Its translation is CASSHVGGGPYNEQFF. Variable domain in full (rest from reference TRBV14 and TRBJ2-1): EAGVTQFPSHSVIEKGQTVTLRCDPISGHDNLYWYRRVMGKEIKFLLHFVKESKQDESGMPNNRFLAERTGGTYSTLKVQPAELEDSGVYFCASSHVGGGPYNEQFFGPGTRLTVL.

V gene TRBV9 combines with J gene TRBJ1-2; D ambiguous. Germline lookup yields CDR1 SGDLS and CDR2 YYNGEE. With 1 base removed from V and 2 bases from J, the gap between germline ends came to 6 bases. The length of the CDR3 is 13 residues. DNA for the CDR3: TGTGCCAGCAGCGTACGATCAAACTATGGCTACACCTTC. Amino acids: CASSVRSNYGYTF.

V is TRBV5-4 and J is TRBJ2-7, with 8 bases aligning to TRBD2. The V and J ends lost 4 bases and 4 bases, in that order; junction bases with no gene match: 7. The germline V gene encodes CDR1 SGHNT and CDR2 YYREEE (reference sequence). The CDR3 is made up of 14 amino acids. The CDR3 DNA follows: TGTGCCAGCAGCCCCGGGAGGGGACCTTACGAGCAGTACTTC. Amino acids: CASSPGRGPYEQYF.

This sequence joins TRBV5-5 and TRBJ1-1, with 10 bases matching TRBD1. J was trimmed by 5 bases and V by 3 bases; bases with no gene match: 7. The V gene's germline CDR1 is SGHKS and CDR2 YYEKEE (reference sequence). This CDR3 spans 15 amino acids. CDR3 sequence reads: CASSSTGTGVTEAFF. The CDR3, as DNA: TGTGCCAGCAGCTCAACCGGGACAGGGGTGACTGAAGCTTTCTTT. Drawing the rest from reference TRBV5-5 and TRBJ1-1, the complete variable domain is DAGVTQSPTHLIKTRGQQVTLRCSPISGHKSVSWYQQVLGQGPQFIFQYYEKEERGRGNFPDRFSARQFPNYSSELNVNALLLGDSALYLCASSSTGTGVTEAFFGQGTRLTVV.

The chain's CDR3 is CAIQKVLGTDTQYF. The DNA for the CDR3 is TGTGCCATCCAGAAGGTCCTAGGGACAGATACGCAGTATTTT. The chain uses TRBV2 and TRBJ2-3; unclear D gene. Trimming pared 10 bases from V and 3 bases from J, leaving 17 bases between. Germline CDR1 SNHLY, CDR2 FYNNEI. The CDR3 contains 14 residues.

This chain connects TRBV27 to TRBJ1-2; D uncertain. The V and J ends lost 4 bases and 4 bases respectively, with 16 bases between them. Germline CDR1 is MNHEY and CDR2 is SMNVEV (reference sequence). The CDR3 has 15 amino acids. CDR3 sequence reads: CASSSTPKGLYGYTF. CDR3 nucleotides: TGTGCCAGCAGTTCGACTCCCAAAGGGCTCTATGGCTACACCTTC.

This chain joins TRBV15 and TRBJ2-1; D remains unclear. Germline assignment: CDR1 LNHNV and CDR2 YYDKDF (reference sequence). The ends were cut back, 3 bases at V and 9 bases at J, with 9 bases in the middle. CDR3 length: 12 amino acids. The CDR3 protein is CATSSAAGEQFF. DNA for the CDR3: TGTGCCACCAGCAGTGCGGCAGGTGAGCAGTTCTTC.

J is TRBJ2-1 and V is TRBV5-4, with 10 positions matching TRBD2. The CDR3 contains 14 residues. Germline V gene data show CDR1 as SGHNT and CDR2 as YYREEE (reference sequence). The junction had 7 bases not matched to a gene; V was cut back by 4 bases and J by 9 bases. CDR3 sequence (DNA): TGTGCCAGCAGCCGAGCGGGAGGGCCCCCTGAGCAGTTCTTC. Its protein product is CASSRAGGPPEQFF. Variable domain in full (rest from reference TRBV5-4 and TRBJ2-1): ETGVTQSPTHLIKTRGQQVTLRCSSQSGHNTVSWYQQALGQGPQFIFQYYREEENGRGNFPPRFSGLQFPNYSSELNVNALELDDSALYLCASSRAGGPPEQFFGPGTRLTVL.

The rearrangement joins TRBV5-1 to TRBJ2-4, with D possibly TRBD2 on 7 matching bases. The CDR3 spans 16 residues. The V and J ends lost 4 bases and 6 bases respectively, with 20 bases between them. Germline V gene data show CDR1 as SGHRS and CDR2 as YFSETQ. This CDR3 is CASSPPGGRGGNIQYF. The CDR3 DNA reads TGCGCCAGCAGCCCCCCCGGGGGGCGAGGGGGAAACATTCAGTACTTC.

The V call is TRBV4-3, the J call TRBJ2-1; no definite D call. CDR1 LGHNA and CDR2 YSLEER come from the germline V gene. This CDR3 is built from 13 residues. V lost 1 base and J lost 4, with 5 bases in between. The CDR3 region is CASSQGQYNEQFF. CDR3 in DNA: TGCGCCAGCAGCCAAGGGCAGTACAATGAGCAGTTCTTC.

The chain is built from TRBV5-5 and TRBJ2-7, with a possible D match to TRBD1 (5 bases). V was pared by 4 bases and J by 2 bases, with 16 bases between. CDR1 and CDR2 from the germline V gene are SGHKS and YYEKEE (reference sequence). The CDR3 totals 15 residues. DNA for the CDR3: TGTGCCAGCAGCCCAGCAGGGTCGAGCCCCTACGAGCAGTACTTC. This encodes CASSPAGSSPYEQYF. Together with reference TRBV5-5 and TRBJ2-7, the CDR3 gives the full variable domain: DAGVTQSPTHLIKTRGQQVTLRCSPISGHKSVSWYQQVLGQGPQFIFQYYEKEERGRGNFPDRFSARQFPNYSSELNVNALLLGDSALYLCASSPAGSSPYEQYFGPGTRLTVT.

This chain links TRBV7-2 with TRBJ2-5; D possibly corresponds to TRBD1 (6 bases). The CDR3 contains 15 residues. CDR1 SGHTA and CDR2 FQGNSA come from the germline V gene. Trimming took 1 base from V and 1 from J, leaving 10 bases between them. The CDR3 DNA sequence: TGTGCCAGCAGCTTAGGCTCGACAGGCCAAGAGACCCAGTACTTC. Translation: CASSLGSTGQETQYF.